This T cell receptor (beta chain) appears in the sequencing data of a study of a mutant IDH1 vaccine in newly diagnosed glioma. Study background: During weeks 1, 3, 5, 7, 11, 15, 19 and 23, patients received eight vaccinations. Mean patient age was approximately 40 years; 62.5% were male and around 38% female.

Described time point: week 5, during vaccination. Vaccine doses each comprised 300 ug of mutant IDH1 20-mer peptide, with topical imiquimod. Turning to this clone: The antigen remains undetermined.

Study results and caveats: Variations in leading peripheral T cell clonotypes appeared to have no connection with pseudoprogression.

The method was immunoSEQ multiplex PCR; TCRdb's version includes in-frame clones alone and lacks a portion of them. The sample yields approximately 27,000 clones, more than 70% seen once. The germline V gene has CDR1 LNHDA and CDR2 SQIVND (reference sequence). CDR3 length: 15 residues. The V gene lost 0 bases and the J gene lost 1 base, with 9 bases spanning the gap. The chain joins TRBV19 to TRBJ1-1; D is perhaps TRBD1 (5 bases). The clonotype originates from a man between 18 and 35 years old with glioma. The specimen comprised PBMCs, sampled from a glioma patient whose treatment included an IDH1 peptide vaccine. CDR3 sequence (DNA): TGTGCCAGTAGTATAGACAGGACACCGAACACTGAAGCTTTCTTT. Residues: CASSIDRTPNTEAFF.